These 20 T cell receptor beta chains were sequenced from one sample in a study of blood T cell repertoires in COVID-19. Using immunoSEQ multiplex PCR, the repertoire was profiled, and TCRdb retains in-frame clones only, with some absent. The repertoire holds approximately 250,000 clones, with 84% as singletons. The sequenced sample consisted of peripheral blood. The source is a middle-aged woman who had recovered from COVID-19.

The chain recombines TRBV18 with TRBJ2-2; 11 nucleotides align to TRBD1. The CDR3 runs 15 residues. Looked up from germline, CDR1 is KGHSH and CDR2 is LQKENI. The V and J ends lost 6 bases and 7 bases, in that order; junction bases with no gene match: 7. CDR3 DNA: TGTGCCAGCTCCGGACAGGGGGCGCTTAACGGGGAGCTGTTTTTT. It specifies CASSGQGALNGELFF.

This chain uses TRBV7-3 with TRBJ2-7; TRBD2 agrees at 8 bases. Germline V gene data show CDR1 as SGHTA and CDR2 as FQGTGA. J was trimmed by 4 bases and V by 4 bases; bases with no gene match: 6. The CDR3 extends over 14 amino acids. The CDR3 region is CASSSSGGPYEQYF. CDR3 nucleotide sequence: TGTGCCAGCAGCTCCTCGGGGGGGCCTTACGAGCAGTACTTC. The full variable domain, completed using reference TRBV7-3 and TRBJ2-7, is GAGVSQTPSNKVTEKGKYVELRCDPISGHTALYWYRQSLGQGPEFLIYFQGTGAADDSGLPNDRFFAVRPEGSVSTLKIQRTERGDSAVYLCASSSSGGPYEQYFGPGTRLTVT.

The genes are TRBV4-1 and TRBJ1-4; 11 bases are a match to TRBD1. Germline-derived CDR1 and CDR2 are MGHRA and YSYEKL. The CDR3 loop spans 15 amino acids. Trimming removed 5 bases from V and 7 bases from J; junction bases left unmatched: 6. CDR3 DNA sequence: TGCGCCAGCAGCGGGAGTGGGACAGGGGGTGAAAAACTGTTTTTT. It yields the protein CASSGSGTGGEKLFF.

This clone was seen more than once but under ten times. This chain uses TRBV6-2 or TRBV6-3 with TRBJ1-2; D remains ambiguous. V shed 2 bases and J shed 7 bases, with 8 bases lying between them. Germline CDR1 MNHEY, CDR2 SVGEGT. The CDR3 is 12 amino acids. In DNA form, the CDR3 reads TGTGCCAGCAGTTACACGGTTCGTGGCTACACCTTC. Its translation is CASSYTVRGYTF.

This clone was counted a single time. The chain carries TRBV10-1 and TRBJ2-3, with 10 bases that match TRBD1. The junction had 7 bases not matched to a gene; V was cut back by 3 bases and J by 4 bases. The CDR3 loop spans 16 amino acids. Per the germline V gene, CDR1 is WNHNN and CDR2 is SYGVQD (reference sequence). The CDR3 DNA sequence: TGCGCCAGCAGTGACCCCGGGACAGGGGAACCAGATACGCAGTATTTT. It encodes CASSDPGTGEPDTQYF.

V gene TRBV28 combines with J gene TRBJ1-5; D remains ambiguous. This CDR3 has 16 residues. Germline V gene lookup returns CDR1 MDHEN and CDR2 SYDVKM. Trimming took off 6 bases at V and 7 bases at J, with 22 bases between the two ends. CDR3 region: CASRPTSGLRHQPQHF. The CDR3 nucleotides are TGTGCCAGCAGGCCTACCTCTGGGCTTAGGCACCAGCCCCAGCATTTT. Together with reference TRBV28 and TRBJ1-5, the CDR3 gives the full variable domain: DVKVTQSSRYLVKRTGEKVFLECVQDMDHENMFWYRQDPGLGLRLIYFSYDVKMKEKGDIPEGYSVSREKKERFSLILESASTNQTSMYLCASRPTSGLRHQPQHFGDGTRLSIL.

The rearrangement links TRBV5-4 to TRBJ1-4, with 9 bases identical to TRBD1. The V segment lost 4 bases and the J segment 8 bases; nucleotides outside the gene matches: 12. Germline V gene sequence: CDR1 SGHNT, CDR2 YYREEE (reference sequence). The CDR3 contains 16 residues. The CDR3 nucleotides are TGTGCCAGCAGCCCCCAAACGACAGGGGGTAAAGAAAAACTGTTTTTT. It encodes CASSPQTTGGKEKLFF.

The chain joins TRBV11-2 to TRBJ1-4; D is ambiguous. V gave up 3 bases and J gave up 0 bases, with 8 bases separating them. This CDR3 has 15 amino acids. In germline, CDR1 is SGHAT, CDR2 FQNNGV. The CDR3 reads CASSLGSTTNEKLFF. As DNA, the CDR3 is TGTGCCAGCAGCTTGGGGAGTACAACTAATGAAAAACTGTTTTTT. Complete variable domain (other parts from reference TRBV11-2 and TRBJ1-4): EAGVAQSPRYKIIEKRQSVAFWCNPISGHATLYWYQQILGQGPKLLIQFQNNGVVDDSQLPKDRFSAERLKGVDSTLKIQPAKLEDSAVYLCASSLGSTTNEKLFFGSGTQLSVL.

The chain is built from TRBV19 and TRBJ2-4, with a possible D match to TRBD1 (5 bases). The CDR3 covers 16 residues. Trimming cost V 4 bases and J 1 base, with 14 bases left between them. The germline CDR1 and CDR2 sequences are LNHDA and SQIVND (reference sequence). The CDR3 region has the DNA TGTGCCAGTAGTACGGGCCCAGGGTGGGCCAAAAACATTCAGTACTTC. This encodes CASSTGPGWAKNIQYF.

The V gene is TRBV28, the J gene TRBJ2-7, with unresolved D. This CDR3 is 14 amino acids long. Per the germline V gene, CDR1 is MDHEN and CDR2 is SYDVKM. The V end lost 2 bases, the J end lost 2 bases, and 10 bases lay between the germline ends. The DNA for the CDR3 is TGTGCCAGCAGTTTAATCAGTTCCCCCTACGAGCAGTACTTC. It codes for CASSLISSPYEQYF.

This CDR3 reads CASSYGGSGNTIYF. Written as DNA, the CDR3 is TGTGCCAGCAGTTATGGGGGGTCCGGAAACACCATATATTTT. The chain links TRBV6-5 to TRBJ1-3, with D perhaps matching TRBD1 (5 bases). Germline-derived CDR1 and CDR2 are MNHEY and SVGAGI. The V and J ends lost 3 bases and 4 bases respectively, with 10 bases between them. The CDR3 covers 14 residues.

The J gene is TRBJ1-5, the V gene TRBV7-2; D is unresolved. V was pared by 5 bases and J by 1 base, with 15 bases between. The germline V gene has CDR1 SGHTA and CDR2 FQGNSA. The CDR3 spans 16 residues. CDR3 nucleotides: TGTGCCAGCAGCCTAGGACCATCGGGGAGCAATCAGCCCCAGCATTTT. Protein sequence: CASSLGPSGSNQPQHF.

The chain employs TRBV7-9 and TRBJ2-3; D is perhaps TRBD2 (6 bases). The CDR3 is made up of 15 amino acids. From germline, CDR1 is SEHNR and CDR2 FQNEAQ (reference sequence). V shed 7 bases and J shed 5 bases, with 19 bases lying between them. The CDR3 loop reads CASTRKPGVEDTQYF. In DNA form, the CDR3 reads TGTGCCAGCACCCGGAAGCCGGGGGTTGAAGATACGCAGTATTTT.

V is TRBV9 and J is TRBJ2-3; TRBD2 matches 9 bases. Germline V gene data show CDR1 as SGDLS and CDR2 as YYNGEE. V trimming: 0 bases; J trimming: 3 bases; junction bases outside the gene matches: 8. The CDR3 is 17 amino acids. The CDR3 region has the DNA TGTGCCAGCAGCGTAGCTTTAGGCGGGGGGGCAACAGATACGCAGTATTTT. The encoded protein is CASSVALGGGATDTQYF.

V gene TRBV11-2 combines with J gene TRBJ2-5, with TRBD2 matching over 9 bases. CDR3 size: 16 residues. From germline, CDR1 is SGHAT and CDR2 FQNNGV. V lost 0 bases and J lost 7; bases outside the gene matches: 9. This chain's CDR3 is CASSLEASGGSRTQYF. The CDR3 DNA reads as TGTGCCAGCAGCTTAGAGGCGAGCGGGGGGAGCCGGACCCAGTACTTC.

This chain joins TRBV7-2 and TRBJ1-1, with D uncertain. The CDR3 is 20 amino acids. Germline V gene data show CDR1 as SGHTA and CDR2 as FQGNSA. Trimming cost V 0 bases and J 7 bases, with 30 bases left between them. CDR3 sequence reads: CASSLAAGRLRAPTLNEAFF. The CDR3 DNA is TGTGCCAGCAGCTTAGCGGCTGGCAGGTTGCGGGCGCCGACCCTAAATGAAGCTTTCTTT.

The CDR3 region has the DNA TGCAGCGTTTTCTCCAGAGACAGGGGCTATGGCTACACCTTC. Its protein is CSVFSRDRGYGYTF. The chain links TRBV29-1 to TRBJ1-2, with 8 bases lining up with TRBD1. Per the germline V gene, CDR1 is SQVTM and CDR2 is ANQGSEA. V lost 5 bases to trimming and J lost 4 bases; unmatched junction nucleotides: 9. The CDR3 totals 14 residues.

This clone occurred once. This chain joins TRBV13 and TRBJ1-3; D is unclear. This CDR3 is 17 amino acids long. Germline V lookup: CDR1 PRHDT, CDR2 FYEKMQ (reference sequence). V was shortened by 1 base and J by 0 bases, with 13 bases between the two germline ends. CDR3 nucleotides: TGTGCCAGCAGCTTAGCGGTTGGGAGCGACTCTGGAAACACCATATATTTT. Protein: CASSLAVGSDSGNTIYF.

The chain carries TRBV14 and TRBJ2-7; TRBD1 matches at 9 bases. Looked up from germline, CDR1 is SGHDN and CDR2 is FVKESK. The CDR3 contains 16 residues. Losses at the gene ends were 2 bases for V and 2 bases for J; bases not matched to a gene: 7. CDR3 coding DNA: TGTGCCAGCAGCCAAAGATGGGACAGGGCTACCTACGAGCAGTACTTC. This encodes CASSQRWDRATYEQYF.

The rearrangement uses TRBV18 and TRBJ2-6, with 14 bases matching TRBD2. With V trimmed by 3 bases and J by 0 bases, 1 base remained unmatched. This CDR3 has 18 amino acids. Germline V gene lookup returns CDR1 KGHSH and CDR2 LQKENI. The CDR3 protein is CASSPGLAGGSGANVLTF. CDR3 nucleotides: TGTGCCAGCTCACCCGGACTAGCGGGGGGCTCTGGGGCCAACGTCCTGACTTTC.